A selection of T cell receptor beta chains follows, all from one sample in a study of shared clonotypes between healthy human individuals. TCRdb's table, derived via immunoSEQ multiplex PCR, lists solely in-frame clones and lacks some. Among some 470,000 clones listed, around 80% were seen once. Sequencing was carried out using PBMCs. All receptors come from a woman in her thirties or forties in good health. Some clones in this sample may be carry-over from other donors' samples. Each CDR3 is given with its conserved first and last residue. Fields, in order: D gene, V gene, clone size, J gene, CDR3 protein, CDR3 DNA. D genes are given only for firm matches. Clone size appears in some rows only: once, few, many, or a class for an expanded clone.

-	TRBV6-1	-	TRBJ1-2	CASSPRSDYGYTF	TGTGCCAGCAGTCCCCGTTCAGACTATGGCTACACCTTC
-	TRBV21-1	-	TRBJ2-5	CASSKARGLAATSETQYF	TGTGCCAGCAGCAAAGCAAGGGGACTAGCGGCTACCTCAGAGACCCAGTACTTC
-	TRBV5-1	-	TRBJ2-2	CASSQDQNTGELFF	TGCGCCAGCAGCCAAGACCAGAACACCGGGGAGCTGTTTTTT
-	TRBV7-7	-	TRBJ1-1	CASSLSGSTEAFF	TGTGCTAGCAGCTTATCAGGGTCCACTGAAGCTTTCTTT
TRBD2	TRBV30	-	TRBJ2-2	CAWSVQRGIGGELFF	TGTGCCTGGAGTGTACAGCGGGGAATAGGGGGGGAGCTGTTTTTT
-	TRBV29-1	-	TRBJ1-2	CSVRGGERNGYTF	TGCAGCGTCCGCGGAGGGGAAAGAAATGGCTACACCTTC
TRBD1	TRBV28	-	TRBJ2-7	CASSYGQDSYEQYF	TGTGCCAGCAGTTACGGACAGGACTCCTACGAGCAGTACTTC
TRBD1	TRBV2	many	TRBJ1-2	CASIPTGGSGYTF	TGTGCCAGCATCCCCACAGGGGGTAGTGGCTACACCTTC
TRBD1	TRBV9	-	TRBJ2-2	CASSGAPGQLNTGELFF	TGTGCCAGCAGCGGAGCGCCGGGACAGCTAAACACCGGGGAGCTGTTTTTT
-	TRBV28	-	TRBJ1-5	CASSLSSGGGQPQHF	TGTGCCAGCAGTTTATCTTCGGGGGGCGGTCAGCCCCAGCATTTT
TRBD1	TRBV6-1	-	TRBJ1-2	CASRPAPDRGLGYTF	TGTGCCAGCAGGCCCGCACCAGACAGGGGGCTTGGCTACACCTTC
TRBD1	TRBV18	-	TRBJ1-1	CASSPASTGGSPEAFF	TGTGCCAGCTCACCGGCCTCAACAGGGGGCTCGCCTGAAGCTTTCTTT
-	TRBV5-4	-	TRBJ1-6	CASGLGRENSPLHF	TGTGCCAGCGGCTTGGGCAGGGAGAATTCACCCCTCCACTTT
TRBD1	TRBV5-1	-	TRBJ1-1	CASSLAALSGGTEAFF	TGCGCCAGCAGCTTGGCCGCCCTGTCAGGGGGGACTGAAGCTTTCTTT
TRBD2	TRBV7-3	once	TRBJ2-3	CASSQGLAGTDTQYF	TGTGCCAGCAGCCAGGGACTAGCGGGCACAGATACGCAGTATTTT
TRBD1	TRBV9	-	TRBJ2-7	CASSVAAGQGGYEQYF	TGTGCCAGCAGCGTAGCCGCGGGACAGGGGGGCTACGAGCAGTACTTC
TRBD2	TRBV9	-	TRBJ2-7	CASSVGGRSPYEQYF	TGTGCCAGCAGCGTAGGCGGGAGGAGTCCCTACGAGCAGTACTTC
TRBD1	TRBV7-9	-	TRBJ1-2	CASSLGTGGEDYTF	TGTGCCAGCAGCTTAGGGACAGGGGGGGAGGACTACACCTTC
-	TRBV4-2	many	TRBJ1-5	CASSQGDGQPQHF	TGTGCCAGCAGCCAAGGGGACGGTCAGCCCCAGCATTTT
-	TRBV5-1	few	TRBJ1-5	CASSQATNQPQHF	TGCGCCAGCAGCCAGGCGACCAATCAGCCCCAGCATTTT
-	TRBV18	few	TRBJ1-4	CASSLAGYEKLFF	TGTGCCAGCTCACTGGCAGGTTATGAAAAACTGTTTTTT
-	TRBV7-3	-	TRBJ2-6	CASSQRGGLVGAGANVLTF	TGTGCCAGCAGCCAGAGGGGCGGGCTAGTAGGTGCTGGGGCCAACGTCCTGACTTTC
-	TRBV11-2	-	TRBJ2-1	CASSFGSPVQFF	TGTGCCAGCAGCTTCGGATCTCCGGTGCAGTTCTTC
-	TRBV28	once	TRBJ1-2	CASSSGQSYGYTF	TGTGCCAGCAGTTCTGGACAAAGCTATGGCTACACCTTC
-	TRBV9	-	TRBJ2-7	CASSVGGTGSTYEQYF	TGTGCCAGCAGCGTGGGGGGAACCGGGTCTACCTACGAGCAGTACTTC
-	TRBV12-5	-	TRBJ2-5	CASGLSGEETQYF	TGTGCTAGTGGTTTGTCGGGAGAAGAGACCCAGTACTTC
TRBD2	TRBV11-2	-	TRBJ2-7	CASSFGAGGYEQYF	TGTGCCAGCAGCTTCGGAGCGGGAGGGTACGAGCAGTACTTC
TRBD2	TRBV28	-	TRBJ2-7	CASRPPGLASYEQYF	TGTGCCAGCAGACCTCCGGGACTAGCGAGCTACGAGCAGTACTTC
-	TRBV4-2	-	TRBJ2-1	CASSHTTQNADEQFF	TGTGCCAGCAGCCACACTACTCAAAACGCCGATGAGCAGTTCTTC
-	TRBV29-1	-	TRBJ2-3	CSVEARGTDTQYF	TGCAGCGTTGAAGCCAGGGGAACAGATACGCAGTATTTT
-	TRBV27	-	TRBJ2-3	CASTLAASSTDTQYF	TGTGCCAGCACCTTAGCGGCTTCTAGCACAGATACGCAGTATTTT
TRBD2	TRBV5-1	once	TRBJ2-1	CASSLVPTGTSGRNEQFF	TGCGCCAGCAGCTTGGTCCCAACCGGGACTAGCGGGAGGAATGAGCAGTTCTTC
TRBD1	TRBV7-6	-	TRBJ2-1	CASSSPPQGHNEQFF	TGTGCCAGCAGCTCCCCCCCACAGGGGCACAATGAGCAGTTCTTC
-	TRBV4-1	-	TRBJ1-5	CASAPGRARMSVGAQHF	TGCGCCAGCGCCCCGGGAAGGGCTCGAATGTCGGTGGGGGCCCAGCATTTT
-	TRBV29-1	once	TRBJ1-2	CSVVANYGYTF	TGCAGCGTTGTTGCTAACTATGGCTACACCTTC
-	TRBV19	-	TRBJ1-2	CASSIGATHGYTF	TGTGCCAGTAGTATAGGGGCGACCCATGGCTACACCTTC
TRBD1	TRBV19	-	TRBJ2-3	CASRGQGSTDTQYF	TGTGCCAGTAGGGGACAGGGAAGCACAGATACGCAGTATTTT
TRBD2	TRBV4-2	-	TRBJ2-3	CASSQALRAGGPTDTQYF	TGTGCCAGCAGCCAGGCTTTGAGAGCGGGAGGGCCCACAGATACGCAGTATTTT
-	TRBV7-2	few	TRBJ2-2	CASSITSAPGTGELFF	TGTGCCAGCAGCATAACGAGCGCGCCGGGCACCGGGGAGCTGTTTTTT
-	TRBV5-8	-	TRBJ1-2	CASSPISLNYGYTF	TGTGCCAGCAGCCCCATTAGCCTTAACTATGGCTACACCTTC
-	TRBV7-7	-	TRBJ1-1	CASSLAQNTEAFF	TGTGCCAGCAGCTTAGCGCAGAACACTGAAGCTTTCTTT
-	TRBV2	few	TRBJ2-7	CASSEYHEQYF	TGTGCCAGCAGTGAGTACCACGAGCAGTACTTC
-	TRBV5-1	-	TRBJ2-5	CASSLGQPIETQYF	TGCGCCAGCAGCTTGGGACAGCCGATAGAGACCCAGTACTTC
TRBD2	TRBV27	-	TRBJ2-3	CASSLSWREVTDTQYF	TGTGCCAGCAGTCTATCCTGGCGGGAGGTGACAGATACGCAGTATTTT
TRBD1	TRBV6-6	-	TRBJ2-7	CASSKGQGSYEQYF	TGTGCCAGCAGTAAGGGACAGGGGTCGTACGAGCAGTACTTC
-	TRBV19	-	TRBJ2-1	CASTQRGVNVDEQFF	TGTGCCAGTACCCAAAGGGGAGTAAATGTCGATGAGCAGTTCTTC
TRBD1	TRBV9	-	TRBJ1-2	CASSVRDRGVGYTF	TGTGCCAGCAGCGTCCGGGACAGGGGTGTTGGCTACACCTTC
TRBD1	TRBV19	once	TRBJ2-7	CASSKGGPYEQYF	TGTGCCAGTAGTAAAGGGGGCCCCTACGAGCAGTACTTC
-	TRBV5-1	few	TRBJ1-1	CASSFATGNTEAFF	TGCGCCAGCAGCTTCGCGACAGGGAACACTGAAGCTTTCTTT
TRBD1	TRBV29-1	-	TRBJ2-7	CSGETGTNYEQYF	TGCAGCGGGGAGACAGGGACGAACTACGAGCAGTACTTC
-	TRBV6-6	-	TRBJ1-1	CASSYAFGATEAFF	TGTGCCAGCAGTTATGCTTTCGGAGCCACTGAAGCTTTCTTT
TRBD1	TRBV7-2	-	TRBJ1-5	CASSPGQGKGQPQHF	TGTGCCAGCAGCCCGGGACAGGGGAAGGGTCAGCCCCAGCATTTT
-	TRBV4-2	-	TRBJ2-7	CASSQGPREQYF	TGTGCCAGCAGCCAAGGCCCCCGGGAGCAGTACTTC
TRBD2	TRBV7-6	-	TRBJ2-7	CASSSGTSGIYEQYF	TGTGCCAGCAGCTCCGGGACTAGCGGCATCTACGAGCAGTACTTC
TRBD1	TRBV7-9	-	TRBJ2-2	CASSSTTGMGAGELFF	TGTGCCAGCAGCTCAACGACAGGGATGGGAGCCGGGGAGCTGTTTTTT
-	TRBV6-5	once	TRBJ1-5	CASSYSREVGQPQHF	TGTGCCAGCAGTTACTCGAGGGAAGTAGGACAGCCCCAGCATTTT
-	TRBV28	once	TRBJ2-7	CASRPGLYEQYF	TGTGCCAGCAGGCCAGGGTTATACGAGCAGTACTTC
TRBD2	TRBV4-1	-	TRBJ2-3	CASSQGSGSIDTQYF	TGCGCCAGCAGCCAAGGTAGCGGGAGCATAGATACGCAGTATTTT
TRBD1	TRBV7-2	few	TRBJ1-4	CASSPPGGTEYEKLFF	TGTGCCAGCAGCCCCCCGGGCGGGACAGAATACGAAAAACTGTTTTTT